This TCR beta chain was obtained from a study of post-analysis software for immune sequencing data. About the research overall: Recorded subtypes: relapsing-remitting, secondary progressive, progressive-relapsing; some patients unannotated. Study results and caveats: Five or six TRBV segments were significantly more frequent in patients than in controls. TRBV5-6, TRBV5-1 and TRBV20-1 were among these segments. Significantly decreased normalized Chao1 diversity was recorded for multiple sclerosis patients relative to controls.

This clonotype was observed a handful of times. Its specificity is not known. cDNA libraries for TCR beta contained unique molecular identifiers. MiXCR, applied by TCRdb to the PCR reads, yields one record per CDR3 protein. Of about 170,000 distinct CDR3 sequences listed, roughly 31% are singletons. There are 15 residues in the CDR3. Per the germline V gene, CDR1 is MDHEN and CDR2 is SYDVKM. The trim removed 2 bases at V and 2 bases at J, leaving 5 bases unmatched. The sequencing input was blood. The receptor was isolated from a girl between 5 and 17 years old with multiple sclerosis. The V call is TRBV28, the J call TRBJ2-7; 8 nucleotides agree with TRBD2. The CDR3 DNA reads as TGTGCCAGCAGTTTAGCTGCGGGAGGACCCTACGAGCAGTACTTC. Translated: CASSLAAGGPYEQYF.